One TCR beta chain is described in this entry. Its antigen is currently unknown. 60 Vbeta and 13 Jbeta primers were used in PCR. Original data processing: Unique TCR beta chains totaled some 80 million in a later count, with approximately 10 million of them shared. Libraries were prepared by immunoSEQ multiplex PCR; TCRdb keeps only in-frame clonotypes and omits some of them. D and trimming come from the DNA, and the V and J calls and clone size come from that table. This sample has 150,000 or so clones, with more than 65% found just once. This sample was taken from a study of cytomegalovirus exposure and HLA in healthy donors. General study findings and limits: TCR beta sequences reportedly predicted most subjects' HLA-A and HLA-B alleles accurately. The authors judged a highly shared variant cluster likely a sequencing artifact.

Sequencing used PBMCs. The receptor comes from a man between 45 and 60 years old in good health and CMV-seropositive.

The CDR3 spells CASRLAGATDTQYF. CDR3 bases: TGTGCCAGCAGATTAGCGGGGGCCACAGATACGCAGTATTTT. The J gene is TRBJ2-3, the V gene TRBV6-4; 9 positions match TRBD2. The germline CDR1 and CDR2 sequences are MRHNA and SNTAGT. This CDR3 is 14 amino acids long. Unmatched junction bases numbered 3, after V lost 6 bases and J lost 2 bases.